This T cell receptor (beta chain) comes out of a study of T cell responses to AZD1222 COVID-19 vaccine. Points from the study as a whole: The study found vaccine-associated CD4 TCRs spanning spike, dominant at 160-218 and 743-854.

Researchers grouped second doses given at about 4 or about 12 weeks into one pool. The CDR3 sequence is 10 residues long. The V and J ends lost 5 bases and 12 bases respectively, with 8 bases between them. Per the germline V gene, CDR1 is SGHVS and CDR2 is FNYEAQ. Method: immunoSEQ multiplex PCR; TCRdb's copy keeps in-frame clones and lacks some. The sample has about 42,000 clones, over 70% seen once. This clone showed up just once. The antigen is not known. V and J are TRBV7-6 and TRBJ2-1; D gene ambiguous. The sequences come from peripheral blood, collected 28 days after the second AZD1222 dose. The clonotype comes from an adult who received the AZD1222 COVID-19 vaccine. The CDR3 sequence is CASSAEWQFF. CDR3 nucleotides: TGTGCCAGCAGCGCAGAGTGGCAGTTCTTC.